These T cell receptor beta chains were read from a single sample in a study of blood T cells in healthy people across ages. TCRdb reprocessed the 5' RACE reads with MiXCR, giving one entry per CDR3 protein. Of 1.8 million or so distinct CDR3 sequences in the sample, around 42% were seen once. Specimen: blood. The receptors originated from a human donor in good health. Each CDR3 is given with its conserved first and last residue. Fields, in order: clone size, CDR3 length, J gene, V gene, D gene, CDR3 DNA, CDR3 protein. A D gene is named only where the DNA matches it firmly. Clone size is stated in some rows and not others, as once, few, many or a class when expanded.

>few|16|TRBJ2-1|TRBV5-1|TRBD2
TGCGCCAGCAGCTTGGAAGCGGGGGCAGCCTACAATGAGCAGTTCTTC
CASSLEAGAAYNEQFF
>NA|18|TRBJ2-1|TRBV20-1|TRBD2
TGCAGTGCTACCAGGACTAGCGGGGGGGTTCAGTCCTACAATGAGCAGTTCTTC
CSATRTSGGVQSYNEQFF
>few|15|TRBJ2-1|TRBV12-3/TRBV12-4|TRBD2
TGTGCCACCCTATTTAGCGGGGGGCTCTCGGGTGAGCAGTTCTTC
CATLFSGGLSGEQFF
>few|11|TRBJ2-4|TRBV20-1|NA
TGCAGTGCTGTACACGGGAACATTCAGTACTTC
CSAVHGNIQYF
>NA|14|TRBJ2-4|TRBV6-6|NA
TGTGCCAGCAGCCCAGGGGTTCCCAAAAACATTCAGTACTTC
CASSPGVPKNIQYF
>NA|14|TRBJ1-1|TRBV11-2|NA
TGTGCCAGCAGCTTTGGGACCGGTGACACTGAAGCTTTCTTT
CASSFGTGDTEAFF
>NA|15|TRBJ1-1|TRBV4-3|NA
TGCGCCAGCAGCCAGCTTTACGGGGGGAACACTGAAGCTTTCTTT
CASSQLYGGNTEAFF
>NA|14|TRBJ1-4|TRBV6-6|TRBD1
TGTGCCAGCAGTTCAGGGGGCGCGGTCGAAAAACTGTTTTTT
CASSSGGAVEKLFF
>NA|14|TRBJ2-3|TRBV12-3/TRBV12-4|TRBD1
TGTGCCAGCAGTCGACAGGGAAGGGAAAATGCGCAGTATTTT
CASSRQGRENAQYF
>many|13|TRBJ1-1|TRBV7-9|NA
TGTGCCAGCAGCTTCCAACAGGGAAGTGAAGCTTTCTTT
CASSFQQGSEAFF
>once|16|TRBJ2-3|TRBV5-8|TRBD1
TGTGCCAGCAGCTACCCCGGGACAGAAAACACAGATACGCAGTTTTTT
CASSYPGTENTDTQFF
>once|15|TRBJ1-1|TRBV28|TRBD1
TGTGCCAGCAAGGGGACAGGGGGTTTAAACACTGAAGCTTTCTTT
CASKGTGGLNTEAFF
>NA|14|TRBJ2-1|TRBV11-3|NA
TGTGTCAGCAGCTTAGGGGGGATCTACAATGAGCAGTTCTTC
CVSSLGGIYNEQFF
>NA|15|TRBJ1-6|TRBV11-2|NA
TGTGCCAGCAGCTTCGGAGACCCTTATAATTCACCTCTCCACTTT
CASSFGDPYNSPLHF
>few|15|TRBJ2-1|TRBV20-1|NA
TGCAGTGCCCCCACTCTAGCGAGCTCCTACAATGAGCAGTTCTTC
CSAPTLASSYNEQFF
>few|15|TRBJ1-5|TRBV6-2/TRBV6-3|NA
TGTGCCAGCAGTTACCCGACAGTTCGTGAACAGCCCCAGCATTTT
CASSYPTVREQPQHF
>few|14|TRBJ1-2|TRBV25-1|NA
TGTGCCAGCAGTGAATGGGGTTCCGACTATGGCTACACCTTC
CASSEWGSDYGYTF
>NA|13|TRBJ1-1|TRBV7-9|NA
TGTGCCAGCAGCTACATGGGGGGGACTGAAGCTTTCTTT
CASSYMGGTEAFF
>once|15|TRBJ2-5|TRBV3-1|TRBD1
TGTGCCAGCAGCTCGGACAGGGGCCCAGGGGAGACCCAGTACTTC
CASSSDRGPGETQYF
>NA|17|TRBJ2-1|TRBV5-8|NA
TGCGCCAGCAGCTTGCATTGGGCTGGTGGCTCCTACAATGAGCAGTTCTTC
CASSLHWAGGSYNEQFF
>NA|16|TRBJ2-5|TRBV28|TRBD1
TGTGCCAGCAGGGGGGGACAGGGGGAGTCGGAAGAGACCCAGTACTTC
CASRGGQGESEETQYF
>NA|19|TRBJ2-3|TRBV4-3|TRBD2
TGCGCCAGCAGCCCAAACACGGGGGGAGGAGCGCTGGACTATGGTACGCAGTATTTT
CASSPNTGGGALDYGTQYF